This TCR beta chain was captured in a study of T-cell reconstitution after alpha-beta-depleted transplantation in children (TCRdb year 2016). Regarding the research as a whole: Using TCR repertoire profiling, the study quantitatively followed how T-cell immune reconstitution unfolded in children after TCRalphabeta/CD19-depleted allogeneic hematopoietic cell transplantation. Beyond this particular receptor, the publication reports: Over subsequent months, a decline in hyperexpanded clone frequencies was noted, and after one year, T-cell counts and TCRbeta diversity were mostly ascribed to newly produced T cells. The apparently early alphabetaT-cell count recovery about two months after transplant was reportedly dependent on only several hundred rapidly expanded clones derived from non-depleted graft cells. In some patients, the high TCRbeta diversity seen at day 60 was put down to recipient T cells and intrathymic progenitors that had survived conditioning.

The library was generated by PCR. The sequencer listed for this sample is Illumina HiSeq 2500. Molecular barcoding was employed in the preparation of TCR libraries, with unique molecular identifiers being used to normalize TCRbeta repertoire quantification. TCRdb reran the public reads through fastp at Q25 and MiXCR, keeping productive beta chains. Rows with a matching CDR3 protein are joined into one entry that keeps the most common DNA and genes. Here the sample has 600,000 or so distinct CDR3 sequences; under 30% occur a single time. The ten largest clones add up to approximately 14% of the sample. The treatment or condition label for this specimen denotes: allogeneic hematopoietic cell transplantation with graft depleted of TCRalphabeta T cells and CD19 B cells. The transplant recipients were children given TCRalphabeta/CD19-depleted allogeneic hematopoietic cell grafts. On this clonotype itself: Its antigen has not been determined. Per-base qualities were not stored, and no clone one base away is much larger.

CDR3 length: 15 amino acids, cysteine to phenylalanine. The entry retains the CDR3 DNA only, 45 bases that are in frame from base 1. For CDR1 and CDR2, the germline V gene (reference sequence) lists DFQATT and SNEGSKA. V and J are trimmed by 4 bases and 2 bases, and the gene matches miss 7 bases of the junction. The receptor chain draws on TRBV20-1 and TRBJ2-3; the central 9 bases match TRBD2. This clonotype originated in a boy younger than two who had a stem cell transplant for acute myeloid leukemia, so the T cells may come from the graft donor. The specimen was PBMCs, mostly from graft donor cells, collected 360 days after TCRalphabeta/CD19-depleted stem cell transplant. The DNA sequence reads TGCAGTGCTATCAATAGCGGGGGCCCCACAGATACGCAGTATTTT. The translation is CSAINSGGPTDTQYF.